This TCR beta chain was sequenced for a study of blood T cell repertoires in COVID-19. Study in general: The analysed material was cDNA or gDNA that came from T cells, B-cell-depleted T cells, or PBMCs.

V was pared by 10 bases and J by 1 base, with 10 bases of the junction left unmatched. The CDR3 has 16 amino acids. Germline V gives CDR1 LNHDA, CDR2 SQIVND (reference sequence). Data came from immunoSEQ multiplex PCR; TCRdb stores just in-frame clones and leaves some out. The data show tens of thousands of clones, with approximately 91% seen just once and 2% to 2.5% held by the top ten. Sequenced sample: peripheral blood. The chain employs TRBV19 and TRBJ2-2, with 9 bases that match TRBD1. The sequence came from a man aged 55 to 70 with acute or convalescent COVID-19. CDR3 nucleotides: TGTGCCACGGGACAGGGTCCATCTCGGAACACCGGGGAGCTGTTTTTT. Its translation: CATGQGPSRNTGELFF.